Sequencing of this TCR beta chain was carried out in a study of blood T cell repertoires in COVID-19. The overall study: Researchers got acute and convalescent COVID-19 samples from the United States, Italy and Spain. T cells, B-cell-depleted T cells, or PBMCs provided the cDNA or gDNA that served as material.

Authors' processing steps: Estimated nucleated cell counts came from reference gene primer amplification. Generated by immunoSEQ multiplex PCR, the TCRdb table keeps only in-frame clones and is missing some. V and J calls and clone size are those listed in that table; D and trimming were worked out from the DNA. This table holds roughly 250,000 clones, about nine tenths found once. This CDR3 is 14 amino acids long. Trimming took 5 bases from V and 6 from J, leaving 11 bases between them. Germline loops: CDR1 SGHAT, CDR2 FQNNGV. Sample: PBMCs or T cells enriched from blood (not recorded which). The TCR comes from a woman in her 30s with acute COVID-19. The chain has TRBV11-2 and TRBJ1-6, with D possibly matching TRBD1 (5 bases). The CDR3 loop reads CASSLNGGNSPLHF. The CDR3 nucleotides are TGTGCCAGCAGCCTTAACGGGGGTAATTCACCCCTCCACTTT.